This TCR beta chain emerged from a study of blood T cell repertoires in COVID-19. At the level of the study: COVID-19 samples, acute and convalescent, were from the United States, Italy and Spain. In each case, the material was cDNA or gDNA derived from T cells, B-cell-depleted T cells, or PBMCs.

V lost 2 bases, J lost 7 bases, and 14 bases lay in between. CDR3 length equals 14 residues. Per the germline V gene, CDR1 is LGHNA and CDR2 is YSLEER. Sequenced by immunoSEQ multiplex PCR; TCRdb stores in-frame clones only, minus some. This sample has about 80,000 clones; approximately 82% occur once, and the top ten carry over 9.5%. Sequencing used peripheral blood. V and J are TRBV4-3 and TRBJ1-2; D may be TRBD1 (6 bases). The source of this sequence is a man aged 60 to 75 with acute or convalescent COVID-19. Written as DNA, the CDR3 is TGCGCCAGCAGCCAACAGGGGTCCTCGGGTGGCTACACCTTC. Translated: CASSQQGSSGGYTF.